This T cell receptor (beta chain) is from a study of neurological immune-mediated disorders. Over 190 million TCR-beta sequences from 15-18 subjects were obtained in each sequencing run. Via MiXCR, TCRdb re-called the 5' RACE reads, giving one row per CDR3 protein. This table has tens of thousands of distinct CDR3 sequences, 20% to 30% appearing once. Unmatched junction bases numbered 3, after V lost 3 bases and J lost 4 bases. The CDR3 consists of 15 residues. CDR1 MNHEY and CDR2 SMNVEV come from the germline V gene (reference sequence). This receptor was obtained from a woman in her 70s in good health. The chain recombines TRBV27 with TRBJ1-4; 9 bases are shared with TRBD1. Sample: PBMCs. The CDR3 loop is CASSFMGQGNEKLFF. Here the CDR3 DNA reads TGTGCCAGCAGTTTCATGGGACAGGGTAATGAAAAACTGTTTTTT.